Each of the 25 T cell receptor beta chains below was sequenced from the same sample in a study of blood T cell repertoires in COVID-19. The protocol was immunoSEQ multiplex PCR, while the TCRdb copy is restricted to in-frame clones and leaves out a portion. The sample shows approximately 70,000 clones, nearly 90% of them seen only once. The specimen was peripheral blood. The receptors here all came from a woman aged 45-65 years with COVID-19, enrolled during active disease.

The genes are TRBV19 and TRBJ1-6; TRBD1 matches at 7 bases. Germline CDR1 and CDR2: LNHDA and SQIVND (reference sequence). The J segment lost 8 bases and the V segment lost 2 bases, leaving 6 bases of the junction unmatched. This CDR3 is 15 amino acids long. The DNA of the CDR3 is TGTGCCAGTAGTATACCCGGGACAGCAGATTCACCCCTCCACTTT. The encoded protein is CASSIPGTADSPLHF.

The genes are TRBV7-2 and TRBJ1-2; 9 bases are shared with TRBD1. Germline assignment: CDR1 SGHTA and CDR2 FQGNSA. V was clipped by 5 bases and J by 8 bases; unmatched bases: 6. The CDR3 sequence is 13 residues long. The CDR3: CASSVGTGSGYTF. The CDR3 region has the DNA TGTGCCAGCAGCGTTGGGACAGGGTCCGGCTACACCTTC.

This clone was seen a single time. V usage is TRBV2 and J usage is TRBJ2-1, with 9 bases identical to TRBD2. With 7 bases clipped from V and 2 bases from J, the junction kept 12 bases outside the gene matches. This CDR3 is 17 amino acids long. Germline CDR1 SNHLY, CDR2 FYNNEI. CDR3 DNA: TGTGCCAGCACCGGACTAGCGCCATGGGACACCTACAATGAGCAGTTCTTC. This codes for CASTGLAPWDTYNEQFF.

In its sample, this clone was seen a few times. The chain recombines TRBV2 with TRBJ1-2; 7 positions agree with TRBD1. V dropped 5 bases and J dropped 7; count of bases not matched to a gene: 7. CDR1 SNHLY and CDR2 FYNNEI come from the germline V gene. The CDR3 contains 13 residues. In DNA form, the CDR3 reads TGTGCCAGCAGTTCTGACAGGGTGGGTGGCTACACCTTC. Translating gives CASSSDRVGGYTF.

J is TRBJ1-1 and V is TRBV30; no reliable D call. With 2 bases removed from V and 7 bases from J, the gap between germline ends came to 11 bases. The CDR3 loop spans 12 amino acids. The germline CDR1 and CDR2 sequences are GTSNPN and SVGIG (reference sequence). The CDR3 DNA sequence: TGTGCCTGGAGTCGGGCCGGGAGTGAAGCTTTCTTT. This encodes CAWSRAGSEAFF.

This clone was seen only once. The chain uses TRBV9 and TRBJ2-3, with TRBD1 as a possible D gene (6 bases). The CDR3 consists of 12 residues. Trimming pared 3 bases from V and 9 bases from J, leaving 11 bases between. In germline, CDR1 is SGDLS, CDR2 YYNGEE. The CDR3 DNA follows: TGTGCCAGCAGCGAACAGGGAGAAACGCAGTATTTT. This translates into CASSEQGETQYF.

This chain links TRBV5-4 with TRBJ1-1, with D unresolved. The germline gives CDR1 SGHNT, CDR2 YYREEE (reference sequence). V lost 0 bases and J lost 1, with 7 bases in between. CDR3 length equals 14 residues. CDR3 in DNA: TGTGCCAGCAGCTTGGGACAAAGGAACACTGAAGCTTTCTTT. It specifies CASSLGQRNTEAFF.

The V and J genes are TRBV3-1 (or the pseudogene TRBV3-2) and TRBJ2-2; D not certain. Germline V CDR1 and CDR2: LGHDT, YNNKEL (reference sequence). Between the trimmed V and J ends, which lost 1 base and 5 bases, there was a span of 5 bases. This CDR3 contains 13 residues. The CDR3 nucleotides are TGTGCCAGCAGCCAAGGCCAGACCGGGGAGCTGTTTTTT. The encoded protein is CASSQGQTGELFF.

This chain joins TRBV25-1 and TRBJ1-1, with D unclear. This CDR3 contains 13 residues. V was trimmed by 6 bases and J by 1 base, leaving 9 bases between them. Germline CDR1 is MGHDK and CDR2 is SYGVNS. CDR3 amino acids: CASSRLSNTEAFF. The CDR3 DNA sequence: TGTGCCAGCAGCAGACTTTCGAACACTGAAGCTTTCTTT.

V usage is TRBV20-1 and J usage is TRBJ2-3, with D maybe TRBD2 (6 bases). Trimming shortened V by 6 bases and J by 4 bases, and 8 bases separated the two germline ends. The germline V gene encodes CDR1 DFQATT and CDR2 SNEGSKA (reference sequence). The CDR3 is made up of 11 amino acids. The CDR3 reads CSAPSADTQYF. The CDR3 DNA sequence: TGCAGTGCGCCTAGCGCAGATACGCAGTATTTT.

The chain links TRBV2 to TRBJ1-5; 8 bases agree with TRBD1. CDR1 and CDR2 from the germline V gene are SNHLY and FYNNEI. CDR3 size: 15 residues. With V trimmed by 4 bases and J by 2 bases, 4 bases remained unmatched. CDR3 in amino acids: CASSAGGEGNQPQHF. CDR3 sequence (DNA): TGTGCCAGCAGTGCAGGGGGCGAGGGCAATCAGCCCCAGCATTTT.

This clone occurred once. This chain joins TRBV11-2 and TRBJ1-3, with 9 bases that match TRBD1. CDR3 length: 16 amino acids. From germline, CDR1 is SGHAT and CDR2 FQNNGV. V lost 4 bases and J lost 4; bases outside the gene matches: 8. The CDR3 sequence: CASSSRTGEKGNTIYF. The DNA for the CDR3 is TGTGCCAGCAGCTCCCGGACAGGGGAGAAGGGAAACACCATATATTTT. The variable domain in full, with the rest retrieved from reference TRBV11-2 and TRBJ1-3, is EAGVAQSPRYKIIEKRQSVAFWCNPISGHATLYWYQQILGQGPKLLIQFQNNGVVDDSQLPKDRFSAERLKGVDSTLKIQPAKLEDSAVYLCASSSRTGEKGNTIYFGEGSWLTVV.

This clone was seen only once. The rearrangement uses TRBV11-2 and TRBJ1-1; tentatively, D is TRBD1 (6 bases). V was pared by 1 base and J by 4 bases, with 13 bases between. Germline V CDR1 and CDR2: SGHAT, FQNNGV. The CDR3 totals 15 residues. The CDR3 loop reads CASSLVPGASTEAFF. The CDR3 nucleotides are TGTGCCAGCAGCTTAGTACCAGGGGCGAGCACTGAAGCTTTCTTT.

The chain uses TRBV4-2 and TRBJ2-2; 7 bases are a match to TRBD1. CDR3 length: 16 amino acids. CDR1 LGHNA and CDR2 YNFKEQ come from the germline V gene. With V trimmed by 4 bases and J by 4 bases, 9 bases remained unmatched. The CDR3 sequence is CASSRFDRAGTGELFF. In DNA form, the CDR3 reads TGTGCCAGCAGCCGCTTTGACAGGGCGGGCACCGGGGAGCTGTTTTTT.

DNA for the CDR3: TGCAGTGCTAGTACCCCTAGCGGATACAATGAGCAGTTCTTC. Its translation: CSASTPSGYNEQFF. The chain links TRBV20-1 to TRBJ2-1; 7 positions agree with TRBD2. Germline CDR1 and CDR2: DFQATT and SNEGSKA (reference sequence). J gave up 4 bases and V 3 bases, and 6 bases lay outside the gene matches. The CDR3 runs to 14 residues.

This clone has only a few counts. The chain is built from TRBV5-4 and TRBJ2-7; 10 nucleotides align to TRBD1. This CDR3 has 15 amino acids. V gave up 0 bases and J gave up 4 bases; unmatched junction bases: 4. Germline lookup yields CDR1 SGHNT and CDR2 YYREEE (reference sequence). The CDR3 sequence: CASSLEGQGRYEQYF. The CDR3 DNA reads TGTGCCAGCAGCTTGGAGGGACAGGGGAGGTACGAGCAGTACTTC.

The CDR3 protein is CASSIPVKNTGELFF. CDR3 DNA: TGCGCCAGCAGTATCCCGGTAAAGAACACCGGGGAGCTGTTTTTT. This rearrangement joins TRBV4-1 to TRBJ2-2, with D unresolved. The CDR3 has 15 amino acids. V was pared by 6 bases and J by 1 base, with 12 bases between. Germline V gene lookup returns CDR1 MGHRA and CDR2 YSYEKL.

This clone occurred once. This rearrangement joins TRBV29-1 to TRBJ2-2; TRBD1 agrees at 9 bases. Germline assignment: CDR1 SQVTM and CDR2 ANQGSEA. The CDR3 covers 12 residues. Germline trimming cut 7 bases from V and 9 bases from J; bases unmatched to any gene: 6. CDR3 sequence reads: CSARQGGRELFF. The CDR3 bases are TGCAGCGCCAGACAGGGGGGAAGGGAGCTGTTTTTT.

The rearrangement links TRBV2 to TRBJ2-3, with 16 bases lining up with TRBD2. Trimming removed 5 bases from V and 4 bases from J; junction bases left unmatched: 6. Germline CDR1 and CDR2: SNHLY and FYNNEI. The CDR3 is made up of 17 amino acids. The CDR3 loop is CASSTGTSGRAADTQYF. CDR3 sequence (DNA): TGTGCCAGCAGTACCGGGACTAGCGGGAGGGCGGCAGATACGCAGTATTTT. The full variable domain, rest sourced from reference TRBV2 and TRBJ2-3, is EPEVTQTPSHQVTQMGQEVILRCVPISNHLYFYWYRQILGQKVEFLVSFYNNEISEKSEIFDDQFSVERPDGSNFTLKIRSTKLEDSAMYFCASSTGTSGRAADTQYFGPGTRLTVL.

The sample holds one count of this clone. V gene TRBV5-1 combines with J gene TRBJ1-2; TRBD1 matches at 11 bases. Unmatched junction bases numbered 6, after V lost 4 bases and J lost 7 bases. Germline CDR1 is SGHRS and CDR2 is YFSETQ. CDR3 length equals 14 residues. The CDR3 region has the DNA TGCGCCAGCAGCAAAGGACAGGGGGCATTTGGCTACACCTTC. Amino acids: CASSKGQGAFGYTF.

This chain joins TRBV6-1 and TRBJ1-6, with D possibly TRBD1 on 5 matching bases. Trimming took 3 bases from V and 18 from J, leaving 18 bases between them. In germline, CDR1 is MNHNS, CDR2 SASEGT. The CDR3 consists of 13 residues. DNA of the CDR3: TGTGCCAGCAGTGAGCAGGGAGGGATACCCGACCACTTT. Translation gives CASSEQGGIPDHF.

The chain has TRBV28 and TRBJ2-6; 8 bases fit TRBD2. The CDR3 extends over 17 amino acids. Per germline, CDR1 MDHEN and CDR2 SYDVKM. Trimming took 5 bases from V and 0 from J; bases not matched to a gene: 6. The CDR3 here is CASSPGGRSSGANVLTF. The CDR3 DNA sequence: TGTGCCAGCAGTCCGGGGGGGAGGAGCTCTGGGGCCAACGTCCTGACTTTC.

V is TRBV30 and J is TRBJ2-3; 8 nucleotides agree with TRBD2. CDR1 and CDR2 (germline): GTSNPN, SVGIG (reference sequence). The CDR3 has 14 residues. V lost 2 bases to trimming and J lost 3 bases; unmatched junction nucleotides: 4. The CDR3 sequence is CAWSPGGRTDTQYF. CDR3 bases: TGTGCCTGGAGTCCGGGCGGGAGGACAGATACGCAGTATTTT.

This chain uses TRBV19 with TRBJ1-1; TRBD1 might be the D (5 bases). The CDR3 is made up of 15 amino acids. Germline values: CDR1 LNHDA, CDR2 SQIVND (reference sequence). Trimming pared 4 bases from V and 11 bases from J, leaving 23 bases between. The CDR3 DNA sequence: TGTGCCAGTAGTACCCCCGGCAGGGAGGGGTTGTATGCTTTCTTT. As protein: CASSTPGREGLYAFF. Supplemented by reference TRBV19 and TRBJ1-1, the full variable domain reads DGGITQSPKYLFRKEGQNVTLSCEQNLNHDAMYWYRQDPGQGLRLIYYSQIVNDFQKGDIAEGYSVSREKKESFPLTVTSAQKNPTAFYLCASSTPGREGLYAFFGQGTRLTVV.

V is TRBV30 and J is TRBJ1-3; no definite D call. CDR3 size: 14 residues. V was pared by 4 bases and J by 0 bases, with 10 bases between. In germline, CDR1 is GTSNPN, CDR2 SVGIG (reference sequence). The CDR3 bases are TGTGCCTGGAATTCGATAGACTCTGGAAACACCATATATTTT. Translation: CAWNSIDSGNTIYF.